This T cell receptor (beta chain) was sequenced during a study of beta chain features in type 1 diabetes. Study-level results: A closer apparent resemblance between naive, central memory and Treg TCRB repertoires was seen in patients than in healthy donors. Shorter templates may be favored by PCR, equally so in patients and controls.

Donors contributed one heparinised blood draw apiece, averaging about 116 mL. Sorted CD4+ subsets: naive, central memory, regulatory, stem cell-like memory (CD45RO/CCR7/CD25/CD127/CD95/CD27 panel). TCRB transcripts that were expressed got sequenced, as all of the isolated RNA had been reverse transcribed. The repertoire was sequenced with immunoSEQ multiplex PCR; TCRdb's copy has only in-frame clones and lacks some. Of 450,000 or so clones in the sample, 9.5% to 12% were seen once. Comments on this clone: The target antigen is unknown.

Trimming left V 2 bases short and J 4 bases short, with 4 bases between. Germline CDR1 reads SGHDT; CDR2 reads YYEEEE. The CDR3 totals 13 residues. The J gene is TRBJ2-6, the V gene TRBV5-6; no definite D call. Sequencing was done on a sample of naive CD4+ T cells from blood. The receptor was isolated from a woman younger than 30 in good health. CDR3 DNA sequence: TGTGCCAGCAGCTTTACCGGGGCCAACGTCCTGACTTTC. This codes for CASSFTGANVLTF.